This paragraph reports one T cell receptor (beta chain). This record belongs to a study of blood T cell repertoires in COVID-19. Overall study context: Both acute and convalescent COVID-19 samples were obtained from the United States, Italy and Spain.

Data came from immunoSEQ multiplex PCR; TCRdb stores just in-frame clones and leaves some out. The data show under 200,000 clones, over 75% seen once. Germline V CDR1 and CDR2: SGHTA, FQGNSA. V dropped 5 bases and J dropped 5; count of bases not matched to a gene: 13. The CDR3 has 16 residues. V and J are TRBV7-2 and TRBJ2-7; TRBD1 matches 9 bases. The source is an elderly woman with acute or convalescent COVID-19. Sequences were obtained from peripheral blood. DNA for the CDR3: TGTGCCAGCAGCGCCCTAGGTGGACAGGGGTCCCACGAGCAGTACTTC. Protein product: CASSALGGQGSHEQYF.